A single sample is the source of the 22 T cell receptor beta chains below, sequenced in a study of human T cells and chemical hapten exposure. Time point denoted: patch test 1, 2 weeks after DPC sensitization. Stated treatment: therapeutic diphenylcyclopropenone sensitization with weekly scalp DPC. Using its own MiXCR run on the RACE reads, TCRdb lists one record per CDR3 protein. The profile shows about 80,000 distinct CDR3 sequences, roughly 7.6% of them singletons. Sample: whole blood, taken in connection with sensitization to the hapten diphenylcyclopropenone (DPC). These receptors all come from a woman in her twenties or thirties with alopecia areata. Some clones in this sample may be carry-over from other donors' samples.

V is TRBV18 and J is TRBJ1-2; D is uncertain. Germline values: CDR1 KGHSH, CDR2 LQKENI. V dropped 3 bases and J dropped 3 bases, with 14 bases sitting between them. There are 15 residues in the CDR3. The CDR3 sequence is CASSPTGADDYGYTF. The CDR3, as DNA: TGTGCCAGCTCACCGACGGGCGCGGATGACTATGGCTACACCTTC.

At least ten counts were recorded for this clonotype. The rearrangement joins TRBV7-3 to TRBJ2-1; 10 nucleotides line up with TRBD2. CDR1 and CDR2 (germline): SGHTA, FQGTGA. This CDR3 region has 19 residues. V was pared by 2 bases and J by 0 bases, with 10 bases of the junction left unmatched. CDR3 nucleotides: TGTGCCAGCAGCTTAGGGGTACAGACTAGCGGGTTCTCCTACAATGAGCAGTTCTTC. Its translation: CASSLGVQTSGFSYNEQFF. The full variable domain, rest sourced from reference TRBV7-3 and TRBJ2-1, is GAGVSQTPSNKVTEKGKYVELRCDPISGHTALYWYRQSLGQGPEFLIYFQGTGAADDSGLPNDRFFAVRPEGSVSTLKIQRTERGDSAVYLCASSLGVQTSGFSYNEQFFGPGTRLTVL.

This clonotype was detected only a few times. The gene calls are TRBV10-3 and TRBJ1-2; no clear D gene. The CDR3 is 14 amino acids. Trimming left V 4 bases short and J 6 bases short, with 15 bases between. In germline, CDR1 is ENHRY, CDR2 SYGVKD. CDR3 coding DNA: TGTGCCATCAGTGTCCCGGGTCGGGTAGATGGCTACACCTTC. Translation: CAISVPGRVDGYTF.

In this sample, this clonotype turned up many times. This chain joins TRBV6-5 and TRBJ2-4, with 8 bases fitting TRBD2. V trimming: 0 bases; J trimming: 0 bases; junction bases outside the gene matches: 4. Looked up from germline, CDR1 is MNHEY and CDR2 is SVGAGI. The CDR3 contains 17 residues. The CDR3 here is CASSYSGRGEAKNIQYF. CDR3 DNA: TGTGCCAGCAGTTACTCCGGGAGGGGCGAAGCCAAAAACATTCAGTACTTC.

This clonotype was seen many times. The rearrangement links TRBV19 to TRBJ2-7, with TRBD2 matching over 8 bases. This CDR3 comprises 14 residues. CDR1 and CDR2 (germline): LNHDA, SQIVND (reference sequence). V lost 7 bases to trimming and J lost 1 base; unmatched junction nucleotides: 6. CDR3 sequence reads: CASTLTSASYEQYF. The CDR3, as DNA: TGTGCCAGTACCTTGACTAGCGCTTCCTACGAGCAGTACTTC.

This clonotype was seen more than once but under ten times. The V call is TRBV29-1, the J call TRBJ1-5, with no clear D. Germline values: CDR1 SQVTM, CDR2 ANQGSEA. This CDR3 is built from 10 residues. This chain's CDR3 is CNWGTQPQHF. DNA for the CDR3: TGCAACTGGGGTACGCAGCCCCAGCATTTT.

There are many counts of this clonotype. This chain links TRBV12-3 or TRBV12-4 with TRBJ2-3; the D gene is possibly TRBD2 (6 bases). The CDR3 runs 15 residues. The ends were cut back, 3 bases at V and 2 bases at J, with 12 bases in the middle. CDR3 region: CASSFGSGPTDTQYF. The CDR3 nucleotides read TGTGCCAGCAGTTTTGGGAGCGGGCCCACAGATACGCAGTATTTT.

V usage is TRBV5-4 and J usage is TRBJ1-5, with D uncertain. V lost 4 bases and J lost 2, with 13 bases in between. Germline CDR1 reads SGHNT; CDR2 reads YYREEE (reference sequence). CDR3 length equals 15 residues. In nucleotides, the CDR3 is TGTGCCAGCAGCCCCCGGCCGGGTGGCAATCAGCCCCAGCATTTT. Its protein product is CASSPRPGGNQPQHF.

The chain links TRBV2 to TRBJ2-7; 9 bases map to TRBD1. CDR3 length: 13 residues. Germline lookup yields CDR1 SNHLY and CDR2 FYNNEI. Trimming took 11 bases from V and 0 from J; bases not matched to a gene: 5. The CDR3 region is CAGQGTLSYEQYF. The CDR3 DNA reads TGTGCCGGACAGGGGACACTCTCCTACGAGCAGTACTTC.

In this sample, this clonotype turned up many times. This chain connects TRBV14 to TRBJ2-3; D unclear. V lost 0 bases and J lost 1, with 8 bases in between. CDR1 and CDR2 (germline): SGHDN, FVKESK. The CDR3 is 15 amino acids. CDR3 bases: TGTGCCAGCAGCCAAGATGGGCCCCGCACAGATACGCAGTATTTT. It translates to CASSQDGPRTDTQYF. The variable domain in full, completed from reference TRBV14 and TRBJ2-3, reads EAGVTQFPSHSVIEKGQTVTLRCDPISGHDNLYWYRRVMGKEIKFLLHFVKESKQDESGMPNNRFLAERTGGTYSTLKVQPAELEDSGVYFCASSQDGPRTDTQYFGPGTRLTVL.

This clonotype was detected many times. V is TRBV7-9 and J is TRBJ1-5, with unresolved D. CDR1 is SEHNR, CDR2 FQNEAQ, per germline (reference sequence). V dropped 3 bases and J dropped 7 bases, with 10 bases sitting between them. The CDR3 extends over 13 amino acids. CDR3 DNA: TGTGCCAGCAGCTTTACAATAGAACAGCCCCAGCATTTT. This translates into CASSFTIEQPQHF.

The chain carries TRBV30 and TRBJ1-2; no reliable D call. V lost 0 bases and J lost 4, with 9 bases in between. Germline loops: CDR1 GTSNPN, CDR2 SVGIG (reference sequence). The CDR3 covers 13 residues. The CDR3 DNA reads as TGTGCCTGGAGTGTCGCCGGACTCTATGGCTACACCTTC. Translation gives CAWSVAGLYGYTF.

This clonotype has at least ten counts. CDR3 sequence (DNA): TGCGCCAGCAGCTTGGCGGTACAGCGATTGAACACTGAAGCTTTCTTT. This sequence encodes CASSLAVQRLNTEAFF. The chain carries TRBV5-1 and TRBJ1-1; no clear D. This CDR3 is 16 amino acids long. The V gene's germline CDR1 is SGHRS and CDR2 YFSETQ. Trimming removed 0 bases from V and 0 bases from J, with 12 bases in between.

This clonotype was counted ten times or more. V usage is TRBV20-1 and J usage is TRBJ2-3, with D unresolved. The V gene lost 2 bases and the J gene lost 4 bases, with 7 bases spanning the gap. CDR1 and CDR2 (germline): DFQATT, SNEGSKA (reference sequence). CDR3 length: 12 residues. CDR3 DNA sequence: TGCAGTGCTAGACTCAACCCAGATACGCAGTATTTT. As protein: CSARLNPDTQYF.

This clonotype was observed many times. The V gene is TRBV7-9, the J gene TRBJ2-7; D uncertain. The length of the CDR3 is 11 residues. CDR1 SEHNR and CDR2 FQNEAQ come from the germline V gene (reference sequence). Trimming cost V 5 bases and J 3 bases, with 5 bases left between them. CDR3 region: CASSDHYEQYF. DNA for the CDR3: TGTGCCAGCAGCGACCACTACGAGCAGTACTTC.

This clonotype was seen repeatedly, ten times or more. This chain links TRBV12-3 or TRBV12-4 with TRBJ1-5, with D perhaps matching TRBD1 (5 bases). The CDR3 has 13 residues. V was trimmed by 3 bases and J by 7 bases, leaving 10 bases between them. CDR3: CASSFREGQPQHF. Here the CDR3 DNA reads TGTGCCAGCAGTTTCCGGGAGGGGCAGCCCCAGCATTTT.

This clonotype was observed many times. This chain uses TRBV7-9 with TRBJ2-5, with 8 positions matching TRBD2. Unmatched junction bases numbered 2, after V lost 2 bases and J lost 3 bases. The germline CDR1 and CDR2 sequences are SEHNR and FQNEAQ (reference sequence). This CDR3 spans 14 amino acids. The CDR3 DNA follows: TGTGCCAGCAGCTTAACAGCGGGGGAAGAGACCCAGTACTTC. This translates into CASSLTAGEETQYF.

This clonotype came up a few times. The rearrangement links TRBV3-1 to TRBJ1-1, with unresolved D. Trimming took 2 bases from V and 5 from J, leaving 12 bases between them. CDR3 length equals 14 residues. CDR1 is LGHDT, CDR2 YNNKEL, per germline (reference sequence). CDR3 nucleotides: TGTGCCAGCAGCCAACCGGGCCCCTCAACTGAAGCTTTCTTT. Translating gives CASSQPGPSTEAFF.

Points on this clonotype: A junction end diverges from the germline sequence, so it may reflect a read error. The chain links TRBV7-9 to TRBJ2-6; TRBD1 aligns across 7 bases. The CDR3 runs to 18 residues. CDR1 is SEHNR, CDR2 FQNEAQ, per germline (reference sequence). The CDR3 here is CASSPLGRGFTGASVLTF. CDR3 bases: TGTGCCAGCAGCCCCCTGGGCAGGGGGTTTACTGGGGCCAGCGTCCTGACTTTC.

The chain joins TRBV24-1 to TRBJ2-3; D perhaps matches TRBD1 (6 bases). Germline-derived CDR1 and CDR2 are KGHDR and SFDVKD. V was trimmed by 4 bases and J by 6 bases, leaving 22 bases between them. This CDR3 region has 17 residues. The CDR3 nucleotides are TGTGCCACCAGTGAGTCGACAGGTCCGATTACTTGGGATACGCAGTATTTT. Amino acid sequence: CATSESTGPITWDTQYF.

This clonotype was seen a handful of times. This rearrangement joins TRBV29-1 to TRBJ2-3; the D gene is possibly TRBD2 (7 bases). Germline V lookup: CDR1 SQVTM, CDR2 ANQGSEA. V was trimmed by 6 bases and J by 1 base, leaving 14 bases between them. This CDR3 has 14 residues. Written as DNA, the CDR3 is TGCAGCGTCGGGGGGCTAGCGGGCACAGATACGCAGTATTTT. Translated, it gives CSVGGLAGTDTQYF.

The chain combines TRBV2 with TRBJ1-5, with D possibly TRBD1 on 5 matching bases. Trimming removed 5 bases at V and 2 bases at J, with 22 bases between. Germline CDR1 SNHLY, CDR2 FYNNEI. This CDR3 contains 18 residues. CDR3 loop: CASSTRKRGPERNQPQHF. Here the CDR3 DNA reads TGTGCCAGCAGTACCAGGAAGAGGGGACCAGAGCGCAATCAGCCCCAGCATTTT.